The entry below gives a single T cell receptor (beta chain) sequence along with its context. Its binding antigen is unknown. No base quality information exists; no much larger clone differs at one position. RNA was extracted with the RNeasy kit and 0.5 to 1 ug was reverse transcribed using random hexamers. The immunoSEQ multiplex PCR assay, which covers 54 Vbeta and 13 Jbeta segments, was used to amplify TCR beta CDR3 regions. PCR amplification bias was corrected by using a synthetic template baseline for primer optimization and computational correction. The study's processing was this. Only productive sequences were kept, with reads annotated to V, D and J genes according to IMGT and analyzed in immunoSEQ Analyzer. To calculate clonality, Shannon entropy was normalized by log2 of the number of productive unique sequences and then subtracted from one. Public and private clones were assessed among the 100 most prevalent clones of each patient and control. Clones were defined as Susac-specific when absent from the healthy and MS cohorts, from approximately 970 published viral clones and from other ImmuneACCESS disease sequences. TCRdb reran the public reads through fastp at Q25 and MiXCR, keeping productive beta chains. Entries are consolidated by CDR3 protein sequence, retaining the most common genes and DNA. The V and J calls shown here were made by TCRdb, not taken from the authors' results. In all, the sample holds some 96,000 distinct CDR3 sequences, and 95% of those were seen once. The ten largest clones represent around 0.3% of the sample.

This sample is drawn from a study of CD8 T cells in Susac syndrome (dated by TCRdb to about 2019). Background for the entire study: Of the Susac syndrome patients who were sequenced, six had clinically active disease and roughly 8 were in clinical remission. At blood withdrawal, Susac syndrome patients were therapy-naive, treated with corticosteroids (with IVIg additionally given to some), or treated with IVIg alone. Repertoire sequencing was used to test whether CD8+ T cell activation and differentiation in Susac syndrome was antigen driven. CD8+ T cell repertoire clonality was compared between more than 9 healthy donors, approximately 14 Susac syndrome patients and approximately 15 multiple sclerosis patients. What the research found in general, with its limitations: Clonal expansion was seen in Susac syndrome CD8+ repertoires, peaking in CD8+ TEMRA cells and being greater in clinically active patients than in remitting ones. Sixteen Susac-specific public clones were identified in the total CD8+ repertoire, and several Susac-specific public clones were identified in the CD8+ TEMRA repertoire. The TCR sequencing and HLA analysis was acknowledged to have included a relatively small number of individuals.

V and J are truncated by 1 base and 2 bases respectively, leaving an intervening sequence of 21 bases. Including the terminal cysteine and phenylalanine, the CDR3 comprises 20 residues. CDR3 DNA only is kept here, 60 bases in frame from base 1. According to the germline V gene, CDR1 reads MGHRA and CDR2 reads YSYEKL. Peripheral blood CD8+ and CD4+ T cells from healthy donors, Susac syndrome patients and multiple sclerosis patients were profiled by high-throughput TCR beta sequencing. The Susac syndrome patients fulfilled recently defined diagnostic criteria for either definite or probable disease. Bulk CD8+ and CD4+ T cells were purified magnetically by negative isolation, whereas CD8+ TEMRA cells were enriched by FACS. Blood was drawn into EDTA tubes, processed within 24 hours, and PBMCs were isolated by density gradient centrifugation. PBMCs intended for TCR sequencing were cryopreserved in liquid nitrogen and thawed later in a water bath at 37 degrees C. The sorted or isolated CD4+, CD8+ and CD8+ TEMRA cells reached a purity of at least 90%.

The sequencing sample was made of CD8+ T cells from PBMCs. Recombination connected TRBV4-1 to TRBJ1-6; D gene: possibly TRBD1, on 6 matching bases. The receptor comes from a human donor with Susac syndrome. The bases read TGCGCCAGCAGCCAAGCCCCCCTCCGGAAAACAGGGACCTATAATTCACCCCTCCACTTT. Its protein product is CASSQAPLRKTGTYNSPLHF.